This is a list of T cell receptor beta chains from one sample in a study of T cell responses to AZD1222 COVID-19 vaccine. Libraries were prepared by immunoSEQ multiplex PCR; TCRdb keeps only in-frame clonotypes and omits some of them. The sample comprises more than 85,000 clones, 75% to 90% of which are singletons, and 44% rests with the top ten. The input for sequencing was peripheral blood, taken 28 days after the second AZD1222 dose. The source of these receptors is an adult who received the AZD1222 COVID-19 vaccine. The CDR3 runs from the conserved cysteine through the conserved F or W. Fields, in order: V gene, J gene, CDR3 protein.

v_gene: TRBV28
j_gene: TRBJ1-5
CDR3aa: CAGQRTPNQPQHF

v_gene: TRBV19
j_gene: TRBJ1-5
CDR3aa: CASSIDGVFVGQPQHF

v_gene: TRBV28
j_gene: TRBJ2-7
CDR3aa: CASSLSATPSYEQYF

v_gene: TRBV28
j_gene: TRBJ2-7
CDR3aa: CASSLRDRAFIAYEQYF

v_gene: TRBV9
j_gene: TRBJ2-7
CDR3aa: CASSARAWVEEQYF

v_gene: TRBV5-1
j_gene: TRBJ2-7
CDR3aa: CASSTTGEKYEQYF

v_gene: TRBV5-1
j_gene: TRBJ2-6
CDR3aa: CASSLRGQAISGANVLTF

v_gene: TRBV19
j_gene: TRBJ1-4
CDR3aa: CASSTVGGPTNEKLFF

v_gene: TRBV4-3
j_gene: TRBJ2-7
CDR3aa: CASSQEGAHSYEQYF

v_gene: TRBV28
j_gene: TRBJ1-2
CDR3aa: CASSSGGYNYGYTF

v_gene: TRBV7-9
j_gene: TRBJ2-2
CDR3aa: CASGDRVDTGELFF

v_gene: TRBV7-2
j_gene: TRBJ2-7
CDR3aa: CASSSGTSLLEQYF

v_gene: TRBV5-4
j_gene: TRBJ1-2
CDR3aa: CASSPPGGYGYTF

v_gene: TRBV6-5
j_gene: TRBJ2-7
CDR3aa: CASSLAGDSYEQYF

v_gene: TRBV7-2
j_gene: TRBJ2-3
CDR3aa: CASSLARHNGADTQYF

v_gene: TRBV18
j_gene: TRBJ2-7
CDR3aa: CASSARTGDYRSYEQYF

v_gene: TRBV5-1
j_gene: TRBJ2-7
CDR3aa: CASSLSTGQGTYEQYF

v_gene: TRBV7-8
j_gene: TRBJ1-1
CDR3aa: CASSWGQANTEAFF

v_gene: TRBV19
j_gene: TRBJ2-3
CDR3aa: CASSSRGLPRADTQYF

v_gene: TRBV6-5
j_gene: TRBJ1-1
CDR3aa: CASSYSTEAFF

v_gene: TRBV6-2/TRBV6-3
j_gene: TRBJ2-3
CDR3aa: CASSRDRISTDTQYF

v_gene: TRBV4-3
j_gene: TRBJ2-2
CDR3aa: CASSQGESGELFF

v_gene: TRBV29-1
j_gene: TRBJ2-7
CDR3aa: CSVLEGSGRYEQYF

v_gene: TRBV4-1
j_gene: TRBJ1-6
CDR3aa: CASSQGRTSNSPLHF

v_gene: TRBV5-1
j_gene: TRBJ2-3
CDR3aa: CASSLAPSGLSTDTQYF

v_gene: TRBV29-1
j_gene: TRBJ1-5
CDR3aa: CSVEVHKGQPQHF

v_gene: TRBV7-6
j_gene: TRBJ2-3
CDR3aa: CASSYFREGLDTQYF

v_gene: TRBV28
j_gene: TRBJ2-1
CDR3aa: CASSSRPTSTGNEQFF

v_gene: TRBV5-8
j_gene: TRBJ1-1
CDR3aa: CASSLGQTDTEAFF

v_gene: TRBV5-1
j_gene: TRBJ2-3
CDR3aa: CASSLAAAGTGLDTQYF

v_gene: TRBV27
j_gene: TRBJ2-7
CDR3aa: CASSFEGSRYEQYF

v_gene: TRBV19
j_gene: TRBJ2-7
CDR3aa: CASSSLGTGGLYEQYF

v_gene: TRBV4-3
j_gene: TRBJ2-7
CDR3aa: CASSQGDRGYEQYF

v_gene: TRBV7-7
j_gene: TRBJ2-3
CDR3aa: CASATSGTDTQYF

v_gene: TRBV25-1
j_gene: TRBJ2-7
CDR3aa: CASRRGNGGEQYF

v_gene: TRBV29-1
j_gene: TRBJ2-5
CDR3aa: CSVFYRRGAGRETQYF

v_gene: TRBV5-1
j_gene: TRBJ2-2
CDR3aa: CASSLGLAGNTGELFF

v_gene: TRBV7-8
j_gene: TRBJ2-6
CDR3aa: CASSLSVSGANVLTF

v_gene: TRBV10-3
j_gene: TRBJ2-7
CDR3aa: CAISRLAGGSEQYF

v_gene: TRBV10-3
j_gene: TRBJ2-1
CDR3aa: CAIRAGLAGGPFGNEQFF

v_gene: TRBV20-1
j_gene: TRBJ2-3
CDR3aa: CSARSTDTQYF

v_gene: TRBV29-1
j_gene: TRBJ1-1
CDR3aa: CSATANTEAFF

v_gene: TRBV4-3
j_gene: TRBJ1-3
CDR3aa: CASSQGPGDTIYF

v_gene: TRBV19
j_gene: TRBJ2-7
CDR3aa: CASSPAAGSEQYF

v_gene: TRBV3-1/TRBV3-2
j_gene: TRBJ2-2
CDR3aa: CASSQGWADNTGELFF

v_gene: TRBV29-1
j_gene: TRBJ2-3
CDR3aa: CSVGSGRPTGGTDTQYF

v_gene: TRBV9
j_gene: TRBJ1-1
CDR3aa: CASSVVGDGNRPAFF

v_gene: TRBV11-2
j_gene: TRBJ2-7
CDR3aa: CASSLDRRREYYEQYF

v_gene: TRBV20-1
j_gene: TRBJ2-7
CDR3aa: CSAFTSGEQYF

v_gene: TRBV12-3/TRBV12-4
j_gene: TRBJ2-7
CDR3aa: CAVGSYYEQYF

v_gene: TRBV10-2
j_gene: TRBJ2-7
CDR3aa: CASRPTSYGEQYF

v_gene: TRBV7-3
j_gene: TRBJ2-1
CDR3aa: CASSRGGTSNNEQFF

v_gene: TRBV28
j_gene: TRBJ1-1
CDR3aa: CASSRLTGMDGEAFF

v_gene: TRBV9
j_gene: TRBJ1-5
CDR3aa: CASSAGGQSSQPQHF

v_gene: TRBV24-1
j_gene: TRBJ2-2
CDR3aa: CATGVGGEDTGELFF

v_gene: TRBV6-2/TRBV6-3
j_gene: TRBJ2-3
CDR3aa: CASSLVSGGVWTDTQYF

v_gene: TRBV28
j_gene: TRBJ1-2
CDR3aa: CASSLSQAGYGYTF